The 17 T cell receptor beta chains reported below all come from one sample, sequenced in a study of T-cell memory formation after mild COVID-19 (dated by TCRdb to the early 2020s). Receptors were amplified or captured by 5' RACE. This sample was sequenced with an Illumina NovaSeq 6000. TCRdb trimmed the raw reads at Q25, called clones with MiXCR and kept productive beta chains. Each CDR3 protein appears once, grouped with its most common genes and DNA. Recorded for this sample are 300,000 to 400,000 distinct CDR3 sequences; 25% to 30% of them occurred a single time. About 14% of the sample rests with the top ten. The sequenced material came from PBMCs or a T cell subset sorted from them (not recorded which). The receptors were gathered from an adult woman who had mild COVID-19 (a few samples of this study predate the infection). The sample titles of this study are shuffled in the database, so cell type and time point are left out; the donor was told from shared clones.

The CDR3 here is CSLGGGPTYNEQFF. CDR3 in DNA: TGCAGTTTAGGGGGGGGACCCACCTACAATGAGCAGTTCTTC. This sequence joins TRBV20-1 and TRBJ2-1, with D tentatively TRBD2 (7 bases). In germline, CDR1 is DFQATT, CDR2 SNEGSKA (reference sequence). The CDR3 extends over 14 amino acids. V was clipped by 8 bases and J by 2 bases, with 16 bases between them.

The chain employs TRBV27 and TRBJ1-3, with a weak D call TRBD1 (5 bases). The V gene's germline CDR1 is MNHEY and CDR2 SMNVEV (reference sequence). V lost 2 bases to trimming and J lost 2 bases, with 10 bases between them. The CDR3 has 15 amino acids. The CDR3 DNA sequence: TGTGCCAGCAGTTTACGTCAGGGCCCTGGAAACACCATATATTTT. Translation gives CASSLRQGPGNTIYF.

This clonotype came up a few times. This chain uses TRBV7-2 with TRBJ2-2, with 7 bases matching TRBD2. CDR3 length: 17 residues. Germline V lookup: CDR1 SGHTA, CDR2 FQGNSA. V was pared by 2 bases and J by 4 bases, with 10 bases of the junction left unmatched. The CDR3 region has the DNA TGTGCCAGCAGCTTATGGGTCGCGGGAGTCCCCACCGGGGAGCTGTTTTTT. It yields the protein CASSLWVAGVPTGELFF. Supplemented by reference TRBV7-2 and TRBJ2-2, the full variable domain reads GAGVSQSPSNKVTEKGKDVELRCDPISGHTALYWYRQSLGQGLEFLIYFQGNSAPDKSGLPSDRFSAERTGGSVSTLTIQRTQQEDSAVYLCASSLWVAGVPTGELFFGEGSRLTVL.

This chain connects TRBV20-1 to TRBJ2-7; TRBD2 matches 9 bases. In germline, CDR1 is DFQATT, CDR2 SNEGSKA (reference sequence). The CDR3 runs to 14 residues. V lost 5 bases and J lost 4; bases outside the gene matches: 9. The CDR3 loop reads CSAVANSGSYEQYF. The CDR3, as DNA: TGCAGTGCTGTTGCCAATAGCGGGAGTTACGAGCAGTACTTC.

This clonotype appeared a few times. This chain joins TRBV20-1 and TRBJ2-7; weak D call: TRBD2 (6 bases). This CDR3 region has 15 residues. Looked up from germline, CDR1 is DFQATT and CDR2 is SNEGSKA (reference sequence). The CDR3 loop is CSAVDGGGGAYEQYF. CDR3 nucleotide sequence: TGCAGCGCGGTCGACGGGGGAGGTGGGGCCTACGAGCAGTACTTC.

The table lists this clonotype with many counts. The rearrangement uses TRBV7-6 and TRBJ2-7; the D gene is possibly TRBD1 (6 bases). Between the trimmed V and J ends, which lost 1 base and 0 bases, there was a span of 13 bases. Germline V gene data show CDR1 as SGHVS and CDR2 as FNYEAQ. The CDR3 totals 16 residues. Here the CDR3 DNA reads TGTGCCAGCAGCTTAGGCATCAGGGGCCACTCCTACGAGCAGTACTTC. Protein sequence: CASSLGIRGHSYEQYF. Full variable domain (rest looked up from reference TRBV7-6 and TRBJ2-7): GAGVSQSPRYKVTKRGQDVALRCDPISGHVSLYWYRQALGQGPEFLTYFNYEAQQDKSGLPNDRFSAERPEGSISTLTIQRTEQRDSAMYRCASSLGIRGHSYEQYFGPGTRLTVT.

The CDR3 DNA reads TGTGCCAGCAGCCCTGGGGTCCAGTTCCCCGAGCAGTACTTC. Amino acids: CASSPGVQFPEQYF. This chain links TRBV11-2 with TRBJ2-7; the D is unclear. This CDR3 comprises 14 residues. Trimming stripped 5 bases from V and 6 bases from J, with 17 bases between. CDR1 and CDR2 from the germline V gene are SGHAT and FQNNGV.

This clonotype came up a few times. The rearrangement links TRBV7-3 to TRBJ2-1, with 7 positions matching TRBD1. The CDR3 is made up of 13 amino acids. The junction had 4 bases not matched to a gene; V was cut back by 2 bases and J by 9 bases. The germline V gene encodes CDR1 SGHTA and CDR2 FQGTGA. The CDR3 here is CASSLFQGVEQFF. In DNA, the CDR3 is TGTGCCAGCAGCTTATTCCAGGGGGTTGAGCAGTTCTTC.

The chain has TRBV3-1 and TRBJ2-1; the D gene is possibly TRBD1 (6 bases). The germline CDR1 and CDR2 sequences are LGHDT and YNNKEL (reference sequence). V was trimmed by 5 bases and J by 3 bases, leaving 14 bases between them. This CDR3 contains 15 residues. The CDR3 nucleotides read TGTGCCAGCAGCTACTCGGGACAAGGCTACAATGAGCAGTTCTTC. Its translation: CASSYSGQGYNEQFF.

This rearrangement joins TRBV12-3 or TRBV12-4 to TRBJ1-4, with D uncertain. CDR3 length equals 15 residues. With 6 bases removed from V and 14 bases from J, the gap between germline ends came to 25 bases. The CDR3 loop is CASSNNADHPGRLFF. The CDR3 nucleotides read TGTGCCAGCAGCAACAACGCGGACCATCCCGGGCGGCTGTTTTTT.

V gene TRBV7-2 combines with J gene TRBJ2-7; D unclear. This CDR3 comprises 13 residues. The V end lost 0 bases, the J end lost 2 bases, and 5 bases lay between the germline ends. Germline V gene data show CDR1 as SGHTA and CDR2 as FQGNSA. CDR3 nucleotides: TGTGCCAGCAGCTTAGCAGCACCCTACGAGCAGTACTTC. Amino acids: CASSLAAPYEQYF.

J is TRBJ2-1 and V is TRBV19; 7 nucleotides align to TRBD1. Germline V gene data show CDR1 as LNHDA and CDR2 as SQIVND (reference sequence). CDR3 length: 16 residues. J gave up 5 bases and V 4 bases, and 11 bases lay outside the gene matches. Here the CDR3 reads CASSTKQGWADNEQFF. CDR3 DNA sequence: TGTGCCAGTAGTACAAAACAGGGGTGGGCCGACAATGAGCAGTTCTTC.

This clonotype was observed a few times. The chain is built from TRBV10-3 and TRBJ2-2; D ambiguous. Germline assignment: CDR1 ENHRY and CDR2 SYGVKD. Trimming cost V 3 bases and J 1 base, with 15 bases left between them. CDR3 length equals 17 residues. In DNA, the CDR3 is TGTGCCATCAGTGAAGAAGGCACGCGGCAGAACACCGGGGAGCTGTTTTTT. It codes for CAISEEGTRQNTGELFF.

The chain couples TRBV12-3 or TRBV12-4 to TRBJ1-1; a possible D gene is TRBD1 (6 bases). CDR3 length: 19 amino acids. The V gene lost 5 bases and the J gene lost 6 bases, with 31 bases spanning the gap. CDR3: CASSLRGPITPGVPPEAFF. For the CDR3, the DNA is TGTGCCAGCAGTCTCAGGGGCCCTATAACCCCCGGGGTCCCCCCTGAAGCTTTCTTT.

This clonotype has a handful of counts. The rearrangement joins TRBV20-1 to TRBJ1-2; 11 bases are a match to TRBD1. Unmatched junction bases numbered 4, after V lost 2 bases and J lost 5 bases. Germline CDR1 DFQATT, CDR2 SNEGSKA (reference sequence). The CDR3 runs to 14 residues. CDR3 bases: TGCAGTGCTAGAAGCCGGGACAGGGGGTATGGCTACACCTTC. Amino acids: CSARSRDRGYGYTF.

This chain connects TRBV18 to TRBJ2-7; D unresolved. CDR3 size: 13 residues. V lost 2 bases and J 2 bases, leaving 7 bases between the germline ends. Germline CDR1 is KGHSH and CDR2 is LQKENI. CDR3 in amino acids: CASSPELPYEQYF. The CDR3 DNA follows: TGTGCCAGCTCACCAGAACTTCCCTACGAGCAGTACTTC.

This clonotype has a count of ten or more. The CDR3: CSVETHGYTF. As DNA, the CDR3 is TGCAGCGTTGAAACTCACGGCTACACCTTC. This chain links TRBV29-1 with TRBJ1-2; no definite D call. Per the germline V gene, CDR1 is SQVTM and CDR2 is ANQGSEA. V was shortened by 2 bases and J by 8 bases, with 6 bases between the two germline ends. The CDR3 has 10 amino acids.